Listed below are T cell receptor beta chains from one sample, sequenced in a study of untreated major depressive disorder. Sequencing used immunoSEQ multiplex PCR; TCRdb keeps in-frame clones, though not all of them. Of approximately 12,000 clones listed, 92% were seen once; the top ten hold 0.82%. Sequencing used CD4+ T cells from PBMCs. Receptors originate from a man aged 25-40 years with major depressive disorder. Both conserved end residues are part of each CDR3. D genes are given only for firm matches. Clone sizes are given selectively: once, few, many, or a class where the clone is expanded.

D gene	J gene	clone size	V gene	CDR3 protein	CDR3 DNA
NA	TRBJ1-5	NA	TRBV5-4	CASSPQPGNEGNQPQHF	TGTGCCAGCAGTCCCCAGCCAGGTAATGAGGGCAATCAGCCCCAGCATTTT
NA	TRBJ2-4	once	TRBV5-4	CASSLGGTKNIQYF	TGTGCCAGCAGCTTAGGGGGGACCAAAAACATTCAGTACTTC
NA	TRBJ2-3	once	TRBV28	CASRKGSTDTQYF	TGTGCCAGCAGGAAAGGTAGCACAGATACGCAGTATTTT
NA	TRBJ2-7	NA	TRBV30	CAWRGNGEASKGEQYF	TGTGCCTGGAGGGGGAATGGAGAGGCCTCGAAGGGGGAGCAGTACTTC
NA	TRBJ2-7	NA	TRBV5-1	CASKETPSLFEQYF	TGCGCCAGCAAGGAAACACCCTCTCTTTTCGAGCAGTACTTC
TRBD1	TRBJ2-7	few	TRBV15	CATSRVQGQGPLEQYF	TGTGCCACCAGCAGAGTTCAGGGACAGGGACCCCTTGAGCAGTACTTC
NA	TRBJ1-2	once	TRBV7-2	CASSFRAGGYTF	TGTGCCAGCAGCTTTAGGGCAGGTGGCTACACCTTC
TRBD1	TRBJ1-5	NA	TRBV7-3	CASSSDRGEPQHF	TGTGCCAGCAGCTCCGACAGGGGCGAGCCCCAGCATTTT
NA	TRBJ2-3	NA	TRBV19	CASTPGARRSTDTQYF	TGTGCCAGTACCCCGGGGGCACGTCGTAGCACAGATACGCAGTATTTT
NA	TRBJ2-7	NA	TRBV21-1	CASSRQGRSYEQYF	TGTGCCAGCAGCCGACAGGGTCGGTCCTACGAGCAGTACTTC
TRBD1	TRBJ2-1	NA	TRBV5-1	CASSSGTATGNEQFF	TGCGCCAGCAGCTCGGGGACAGCTACAGGGAATGAGCAGTTCTTC
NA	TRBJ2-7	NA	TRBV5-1	CASSLGTTYEQYF	TGCGCCAGCAGCTTGGGGACAACCTACGAGCAGTACTTC
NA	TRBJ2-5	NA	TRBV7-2	CASRRALQETQYF	TGTGCCAGCAGAAGGGCACTTCAAGAGACCCAGTACTTC
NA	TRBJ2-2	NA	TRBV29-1	CSVEGSLNTGELFF	TGCAGCGTTGAGGGCTCCCTAAACACCGGGGAGCTGTTTTTT
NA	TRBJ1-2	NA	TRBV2	CASSEVRRGGYTF	TGTGCCAGCAGTGAAGTAAGGAGGGGAGGCTACACCTTC
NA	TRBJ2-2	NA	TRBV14	CASSRSRNTGELFF	TGTGCCAGCAGCCGATCTAGGAACACCGGGGAGCTGTTTTTT
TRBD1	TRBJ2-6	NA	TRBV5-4	CASSSPGQGAEGANVLTF	TGTGCCAGCAGCTCCCCGGGACAGGGGGCAGAGGGGGCCAACGTCCTGACTTTC
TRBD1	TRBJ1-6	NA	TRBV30	CAWSGLGQGNSPLHF	TGTGCCTGGAGTGGGCTAGGACAGGGGAATTCACCCCTCCACTTT
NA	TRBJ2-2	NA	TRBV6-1	CASLGLYNTGELFF	TGTGCCAGCCTAGGGCTATACAACACCGGGGAGCTGTTTTTT
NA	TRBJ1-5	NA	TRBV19	CASVDSPHSNQPQHF	TGTGCCAGTGTAGACTCGCCTCATAGCAATCAGCCCCAGCATTTT
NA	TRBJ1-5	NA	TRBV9	CASSGRGGPAQHF	TGTGCCAGCAGCGGTCGTGGGGGTCCAGCCCAGCATTTT
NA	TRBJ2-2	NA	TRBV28	CASSSPGALTGELFF	TGTGCCAGCAGTTCTCCAGGGGCCCTCACCGGGGAGCTGTTTTTT
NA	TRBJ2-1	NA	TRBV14	CASSQESLPVTYNEQFF	TGTGCCAGCAGCCAAGAGTCTCTCCCCGTTACCTACAATGAGCAGTTCTTC
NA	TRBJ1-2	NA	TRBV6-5	CASSRTGMGGYTF	TGTGCCAGCAGCCGAACAGGGATGGGAGGCTACACCTTC
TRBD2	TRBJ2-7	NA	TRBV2	CASKRASGSAEQYF	TGTGCCAGCAAGCGGGCTAGCGGGTCAGCCGAGCAGTACTTC
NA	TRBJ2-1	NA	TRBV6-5	CASSYRTGNYNEQFF	TGTGCCAGCAGTTACCGGACTGGAAACTACAATGAGCAGTTCTTC
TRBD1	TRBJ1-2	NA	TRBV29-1	CSVGTGGTGTGYTF	TGCAGCGTGGGAACTGGGGGGACAGGGACTGGCTACACCTTC
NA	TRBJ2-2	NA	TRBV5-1	CASSLADLRGELFF	TGCGCCAGCAGCTTGGCCGACTTAAGAGGGGAGCTGTTTTTT
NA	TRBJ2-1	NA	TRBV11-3	CASSSGTLPYNEQFF	TGTGCCAGCAGCTCCGGGACCCTCCCCTACAATGAGCAGTTCTTC
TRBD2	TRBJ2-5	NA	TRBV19	CASSILGLAGGLTPETQYF	TGTGCCAGTAGTATCCTCGGACTAGCGGGGGGCTTAACCCCAGAGACCCAGTACTTC
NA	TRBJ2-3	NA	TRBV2	CASIVRPDTQYF	TGTGCCAGCATCGTCAGACCAGATACGCAGTATTTT
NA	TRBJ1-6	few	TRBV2	CASSERGDSPLHF	TGTGCCAGCAGTGAAAGGGGTGATTCACCCCTCCACTTT
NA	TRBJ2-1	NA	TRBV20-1	CSARLGRAGFF	TGCAGTGCTAGATTAGGAAGGGCTGGATTCTTC
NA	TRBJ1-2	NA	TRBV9	CASSVGSLYGYTF	TGTGCCAGCAGCGTGGGCTCCCTCTATGGCTACACCTTC
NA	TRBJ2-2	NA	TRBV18	CASSPPTGGGTGELFF	TGTGCCAGCTCACCACCCACAGGAGGAGGCACCGGGGAGCTGTTTTTT
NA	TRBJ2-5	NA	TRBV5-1	CASSRGAGGYQETQYF	TGCGCCAGCAGCCGGGGTGCCGGGGGATACCAAGAGACCCAGTACTTC
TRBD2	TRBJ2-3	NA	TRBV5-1	CASRKTPGGSPSTDTQYF	TGCGCCAGCAGAAAAACGCCGGGGGGTTCCCCTAGCACAGATACGCAGTATTTT
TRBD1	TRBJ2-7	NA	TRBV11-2	CASSLETGAGREQYF	TGTGCCAGCAGCTTAGAGACAGGGGCTGGTCGCGAGCAGTACTTC
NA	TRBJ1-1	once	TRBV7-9	CASSLMNRDTEAFF	TGTGCCAGCAGCCTAATGAACAGGGACACTGAAGCTTTCTTT
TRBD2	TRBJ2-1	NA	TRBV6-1	CASSEKGEGNEQFF	TGTGCCAGCAGTGAAAAAGGGGAGGGGAATGAGCAGTTCTTC